The present T cell receptor beta chain was sequenced within a study of control samples from healthy donors and cancer patients. Generated by immunoSEQ multiplex PCR, the TCRdb table keeps only in-frame clones and is missing some. The table has around 140,000 clones, roughly 92% seen once; the top ten hold around 6%. CDR3 length: 19 amino acids. As to this clone: The identical CDR3 is also encoded by other nucleotide sequences in the sample.

The TCR comes from a young man in good health. Sequenced material: blood. V usage is TRBV12-2 and J usage is TRBJ2-1; the DNA was not used to check the table's D call, TRBD2. TRBV12-2 is a known pseudogene. CDR3 coding DNA: TGTGCAAGTCGCTTCCCGAGGGGGGGGGAACAGAGCCCTCCAGATGAGCAGTTCTTC. It codes for CASRFPRGGEQSPPDEQFF.